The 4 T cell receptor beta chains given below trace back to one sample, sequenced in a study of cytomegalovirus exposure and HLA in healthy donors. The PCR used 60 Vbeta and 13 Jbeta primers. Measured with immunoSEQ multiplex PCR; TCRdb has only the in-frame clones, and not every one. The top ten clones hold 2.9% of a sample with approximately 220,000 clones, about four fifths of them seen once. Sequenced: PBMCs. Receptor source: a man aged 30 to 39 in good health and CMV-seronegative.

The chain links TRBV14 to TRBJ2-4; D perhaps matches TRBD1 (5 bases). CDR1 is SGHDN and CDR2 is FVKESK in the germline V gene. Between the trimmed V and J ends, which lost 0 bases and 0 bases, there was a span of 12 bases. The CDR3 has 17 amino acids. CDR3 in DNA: TGTGCCAGCAGCCAAGATGGACAAACTATAGCCAAAAACATTCAGTACTTC. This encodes CASSQDGQTIAKNIQYF.

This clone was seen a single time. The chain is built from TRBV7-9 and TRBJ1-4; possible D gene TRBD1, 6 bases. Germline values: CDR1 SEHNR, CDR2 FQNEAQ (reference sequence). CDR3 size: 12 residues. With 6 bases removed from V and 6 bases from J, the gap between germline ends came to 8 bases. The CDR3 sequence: CASRPGDEKLFF. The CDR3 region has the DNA TGTGCCAGCAGGCCAGGGGATGAAAAACTGTTTTTT.

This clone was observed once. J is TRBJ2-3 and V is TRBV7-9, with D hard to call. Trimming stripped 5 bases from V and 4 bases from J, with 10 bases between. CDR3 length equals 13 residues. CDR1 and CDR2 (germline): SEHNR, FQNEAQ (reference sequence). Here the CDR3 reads CASSTSEADTQYF. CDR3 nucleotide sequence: TGTGCCAGCAGCACCTCAGAGGCAGATACGCAGTATTTT.

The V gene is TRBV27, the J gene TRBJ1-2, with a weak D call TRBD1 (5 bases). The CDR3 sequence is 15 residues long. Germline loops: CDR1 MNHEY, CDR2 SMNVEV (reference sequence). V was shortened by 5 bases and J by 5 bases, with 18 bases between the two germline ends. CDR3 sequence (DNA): TGTGCCAGCAGTCTCAGGGCAGGAGGGGTTTATGGCTACACCTTC. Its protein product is CASSLRAGGVYGYTF.